The TCR beta chain under discussion was sequenced for a study of cytomegalovirus exposure and HLA in healthy donors. The primer mix had 60 Vbeta and 13 Jbeta primers. The method was immunoSEQ multiplex PCR; TCRdb's version includes in-frame clones alone and lacks a portion of them. Among more than 150,000 clones listed, over 80% were seen once. Study-level findings and limits: The study designated roughly 150 TCR beta chains cytomegalovirus-associated. Presence/absence analyses supposed approximately even sequencing depth among donors. A later analysis, which compared TCR beta chains of equal frequency, found the HLA-associated ones more clonally expanded.

Turning to this clone: Its antigen is not known.

The germline V gene has CDR1 KGHSH and CDR2 LQKENI. Trimming took off 2 bases at V and 6 bases at J, with 17 bases between the two ends. CDR3 length: 16 amino acids. Whereas donors were nominally healthy upon sampling, unrecorded immune exposures were probable. This clonotype was sampled from a man aged 50-59 years in good health and CMV-seronegative. The chain recombines TRBV18 with TRBJ2-1, with D possibly matching TRBD2 (6 bases). The specimen was PBMCs. The CDR3 bases are TGTGCCAGCTCACCATCGCCCCCGGGAGCCGGCAATGAGCAGTTCTTC. This codes for CASSPSPPGAGNEQFF.